This T cell receptor (beta chain) was observed in a study of cytomegalovirus exposure and HLA in healthy donors (dated by TCRdb to 2015 to 2018). Study-wide context: According to an earlier analysis of a few hundred of the donors, some 170 million T cells yielded some 110 million unique TCR beta sequences and about 280 Gb of sequence data. An early release covering 550 to 650 HLA-typed donors comprised roughly 300 gigabases of sequencing data and around 86 million unique TCR sequences. Among the approximately 430 genotyped donors, roughly 80% belonged to the genetic ancestry cluster associated with self-reported Caucasian donors. The study aimed to test whether signatures of past pathogen exposure could be identified by cataloging public T cell receptors. The T cell repertoires of about 700 subjects were profiled by immunosequencing and related to cytomegalovirus serostatus. A separate validation cohort of about 110 different subjects was used in addition to the roughly 670-subject first cohort. The study combined high-throughput TCR immunosequencing, statistical association of individual TCRs with disease status, and machine learning to predict cytomegalovirus infection status. A later analysis re-analyzed previously published TCR beta repertoires from roughly 690 donors and added high-resolution HLA genotyping to study TCR occurrence patterns. Rather than using new phenotypic data, the later analysis identified candidate immune exposures from TCR beta sequences and from how often those sequences occurred across donors. In an earlier analysis of 550 to 700 of the donors, high-throughput TCR beta sequencing was used to judge whether each TCR beta V gene segment behaved as functional or pseudogenic. Donor age, sex, ethnicity and CMV serostatus were collected together with the repertoire data. A later genetic analysis took genome-wide SNP genotypes for about 55% of the 666 donors and used that subset as a discovery cohort. Every repertoire in the discovery cohort had been generated on one and the same sequencing platform. HLA typing included class I and class II loci at four-digit resolution. The number of typed donors differed by locus: roughly 629-640 for A, B, C, DRB1 and DQB1; 500 to 550 for DQA1; around 610 for DPA1; and approximately 450 for DPB1. Because of strong linkage in the cohort, roughly five DR-DQ haplotypes were treated as single units for association and clustering. Among some 400 genotyped donors of the cohort, an average of about 240,000 unique TCR beta nucleotide sequences were sequenced per donor, roughly 18% of them non-productive. Overall study results and their limits: Most TCR sequences were seen in very few donors, while some public TCRs were found in many individuals. In a later analysis, the rate of TCR association differed among HLA loci, with DRB1 alleles having the most associated TCRs and HLA-C alleles having the fewest. A later analysis found that HLA-associated TCR beta chains were more clonally expanded and had lower generation probabilities than equally common non-associated chains. Presence/absence analyses assumed roughly uniform sequencing depth across donors, an assumption that may not hold. Because counts were too low, more than 15 rarely observed V segments, including chromosome 9 orphons, were left out of the earlier analysis of roughly 600 of the donors. In vitro tests confirmed that a few of the cytomegalovirus-associated TCR beta chains recognize cytomegalovirus antigens. The study gave a list of 150 to 200 TCR beta chains associated with cytomegalovirus. In an earlier analysis of some 500 of the donors, most TCR beta V segments appeared in productive rearrangements about 90% or about 30% of the time, broadly matching IMGT annotations. Because the 87-base-pair reads could not distinguish some IMGT-functional V segments, including TRBV6-2 and TRBV6-3, those segments were excluded. A later analysis reported that several top co-occurrence clusters appeared linked to parvovirus B19, influenza, CMV and Epstein-Barr virus. A cluster of highly shared sequence variants was judged likely to represent a technical artifact of the sequencing pipeline. HLA typing was unavailable for some donors at each locus, so association tests used only the typed subset. The classifier was reported to diagnose cytomegalovirus status with high specificity and sensitivity in both the original cohort and the validation cohort. When HLA alleles, especially DR and DQ, strongly co-occurred, TCR associations were difficult to assign to individual alleles. In a later genetic analysis, a missense DCLRE1C variant was associated with V-gene and J-gene trimming of TCR beta chains, and the association was replicated in an independent cohort. A further reported finding was that TCR beta sequences accurately predicted the HLA-A and HLA-B alleles for most subjects in the first cohort. Only TCR beta chains were sequenced in this cohort, and the absence of alpha or paired-chain data limited detectable features. The only immune exposure information available for the cohort was CMV serostatus. According to a later genetic analysis, donors in an Asian-associated ancestry cluster had fewer N-insertions in productive TCRs than the roughly 670-donor mean. It was suggested by the authors that the approach could potentially be generalized to other disease states and immunological phenotypes. Linkage disequilibrium might explain the correlated functional status among segregating V segments, but an unknown experimental factor could not be excluded. A later analysis found that most CMV-associated TCR beta chains appeared HLA-restricted, with HLA associations seemingly driven largely by CMV exposure. At a false discovery rate of 0.05, a later analysis linked around 17,000 TCR beta sequences to specific HLA alleles.

The cohort was made up of 666 healthy bone marrow donors. All cohort members were sampled while nominally healthy, although unrecorded immune exposures were likely present. The donor tested CMV seropositive and was one of the 289 seropositive cohort members. Each donor provided a peripheral blood sample, and peripheral blood mononuclear cells were used for TCR beta sequencing. The Qiagen DNeasy Blood Extraction Kit was used to extract genomic DNA from the blood cell samples. The library relied on the immunoSEQ multiplex PCR assay. For the multiplex PCR, a mixture combining 60 forward primers for TCR Vbeta segments and 13 reverse primers for TCR Jbeta segments was used. Amplification of the CDR3 region of rearranged TCR beta genes was performed with a multiplex PCR assay on genomic DNA. On the Illumina HiSeq System, the amplified TCR beta libraries were sequenced as 87-base-pair reads. The authors' analysis ran thus. In a later analysis, 70 million to 95 million unique TCR beta chains were counted across the 500 to 850 repertoires, and some 10 million of these chains were shared by at least two donors. A nearest-neighbor algorithm error-corrected the raw reads and collapsed the reads into unique sequences, merging closely related sequences to remove PCR and sequencing errors. Alignment of CDR3 sequences to IMGT reference sequences was used to assign V, D and J gene segments. For a sequence to be retained, a match of at least six nucleotides was required to both a V gene segment and a J gene segment. A rearrangement was called productive if the CDR3 had no stop codons and remained in frame with V and J, and every other rearrangement was called non-productive. CDR3 was defined according to IMGT convention as the region running from the second conserved V-encoded cysteine to the conserved J-encoded phenylalanine. Sequences without an unambiguous match to a single V gene segment were excluded from the earlier analysis of about 630 of the donors. An earlier analysis of 587 of the donors called V segments functional above 56.7% productive rearrangements and segregating when the between-donor standard deviation exceeded 5%. A statistical classification framework was developed to diagnose cytomegalovirus status using the catalog of TCR beta chain sequences. A later analysis assigned V and J genes by comparing TCR nucleotide sequences with IMGT/GENE-DB human TR gene sequences. In a later analysis, CDR3 sequences and most-parsimonious VDJ recombination scenarios were assigned using the TCRdist pipeline. In a later analysis, each TCR beta chain was defined by its CDR3 amino acid sequence together with its V-gene family, and reads without a unique V-gene family were excluded. To address suspected cross-contamination and a sequencing artifact, a later analysis removed approximately 600 highly shared, low-generation-probability nucleotide sequences. In a later analysis, a clonal expansion index for each public chain was calculated from normalized within-repertoire ranks of inferred template counts. Generation probabilities in a later analysis came from a VDJ recombination model fitted to out-of-frame rearrangements, and those results were checked against IGoR. A later analysis scored TCR-TCR, TCR-HLA and TCR-CMV co-occurrence with hypergeometric tests, applying a repertoire-size bias correction to TCR pairs. False discovery rates were estimated in a later analysis by permuting HLA or CMV assignments 20 times. A later analysis grouped co-occurring TCRs with DBSCAN, adding TCRdist sequence similarity when clustering within HLA-allele-positive subsets. Repertoires with fewer than 30,000 or more than 120,000 public chains were left out of co-occurrence clustering, as were roughly five repertoires with anomalous nucleotide sharing. The immuneACCESS repertoire file appears here via TCRdb, limited to in-frame rearrangements. These files lack a portion of the clones; in checked studies, under half of the deficit traces to unresolved V genes, and the cause of the others is not known. That table supplies the V and J calls and clone size; D and trimming were determined from the DNA. The sample table contains about 160,000 clones; only one count was recorded for 65% to 80% of them. The top ten clones comprise approximately 5% of the sample.

In regard to this clone: Its specific antigen is unknown. No clone much larger than this one lies a single base away; base qualities are absent.

Based on the germline V gene, the CDR1 and CDR2 sequences are MNHEY and SVGAGI. The CDR3 has 15 amino acids, counting the end cysteine and phenylalanine. Just CDR3 DNA is preserved here, 45 bases in frame from base 1. V is shortened by 4 bases, J by 0 bases, and the region joining them spans 12 bases. The receptor was derived from a young man in good health and CMV-seropositive. The sequencing input was PBMCs. Rearrangement joined TRBV6-5 to TRBJ1-2; the D gene cannot be named for sure. The CDR3 protein sequence reads: CASSSTTKTNYGYTF. The nucleotide sequence reads as follows: TGTGCCAGCAGTTCCACGACAAAGACTAACTATGGCTACACCTTC.